This note documents a single TCR beta chain sequence. Its target antigen remains unknown. No qualities accompany the bases; no much larger clone lies one base away. This sample is drawn from a study of T cells in Graves' hyperthyroidism and ophthalmopathy (dated by TCRdb to between 2019 and 2020). At the level of the whole study: Peripheral blood samples were taken at the time of initial diagnosis, prior to any treatment. After sampling, hyperthyroidism patients received methimazole starting at 30 mg daily, and ophthalmopathy patients received high-dose intravenous methylprednisolone. In addition, the study compared T-cell repertoires in thyroid tissue and in blood from about 6 Graves' hyperthyroidism patients. The paper describes TCR Vbeta CDR3 sequencing of roughly 130 peripheral blood samples, made up of 43 ophthalmopathy patients, more than 70 hyperthyroidism patients and 17 progressor patients. A discovery cohort of about 95 patients, roughly 45 with Graves' ophthalmopathy and about 58 with stable Graves' hyperthyroidism, was used to find distinguishing TCR V-J signatures. Whether ophthalmopathy could be predicted prospectively was tested in an independent validation cohort made up of approximately 19 hyperthyroidism patients plus 17 patients who later progressed to ophthalmopathy. The 75 to 100 discovery patients were divided at random into training and test sets in a 7:3 ratio. Beyond this particular receptor, the publication reports: Sample size was not statistically predetermined, and blinding of investigators to group allocation was not performed. Most expanded thyroid clonotypes (frequency above 0.001) were also detected in blood, suggesting blood repertoires may reflect thyroid immune responses. In cross-validation, a model built on a 13 V-J signature told ophthalmopathy apart from stable hyperthyroidism with approximately 90% sensitivity and around 84% specificity, and in testing the same model reached 80%/75%. In validation, the model predicted progression to ophthalmopathy a median of 6.5 months before onset, with approximately 68% sensitivity and 72.22% specificity.

Graves' hyperthyroidism was defined as stable when no progression to ophthalmopathy occurred over 18 months of follow-up. Hyperthyroidism patients were aged 18 to 65 years and newly diagnosed, with disease duration of less than 2 months. The study excluded patients with uncontrolled infections, other autoimmune diseases, pregnancy or lactation. Diagnoses were based on clinical symptoms, serum thyroxine and TRAb, thyroid ultrasound and orbital computed tomography. PBMCs were isolated from 10 ml of fresh peripheral blood by Ficoll-Paque density gradient centrifugation. Total RNA was extracted using Trizol reagent, and RNA quality was assessed on an Agilent 2100 Bioanalyzer. TCR beta CDR3 regions were amplified from RNA transcripts. The first round of RT-PCR for the TCR CDR3 was performed with the HTBI primer set and the Qiagen OneStep RT-PCR kit. Libraries were constructed in a second round of multiplex PCR, after which size selection and purification were carried out. The libraries were sequenced on an Illumina HiSeq2000 using paired-end 100 bp reads. The study's own analysis went as follows. SOAPnuke was used to process the raw data, throwing out any read that contained adapters or uncalled bases, had a mean Phred below 15, or lacked an exact constant-primer or identifier match. COPE v1.2.5 was used to merge the high-quality paired reads, and each unique nucleotide sequence was defined as a clonotype. MiTCR v1.1 was used to align the clonotypes against IMGT TRBV, TRBD and TRBJ reference segments. The analysis included only V-J combinations with a frequency above 0.0001, which together covered over 98% of the repertoires. The TCS score was defined as the ratio of F50 (clonal expansion) to E x V (chaos), calculated using BLOSUM62-based TCRdist between CDR3 peptides within each V-J. Welch's t-statistics and random forest reduced 500 to 550 V-J features to 13, which were used in a naive Bayes classifier (R e1071). TCRdb reanalyzed the raw reads on its own, using fastp at Q25 for trimming and MiXCR for clone calling, and kept in-frame beta chains. Each CDR3 protein gets just one entry, which takes the most common genes and DNA from the rows behind it. TCRdb's processing, not the study's, gives the V and J calls here. This sample is represented by 500,000 to 550,000 distinct CDR3 sequences; 20% to 25% of them were singletons. The ten top clones hold about 30% of the sample.

This clonotype originated in a man aged 18 to 30 with Graves' hyperthyroidism. Sequencing was carried out using blood.

The DNA sequence reads TGCAGTGCTCGCGAGTTATACGAGCAGTACTTC. Translated, it reads CSARELYEQYF. The chain links TRBV20-1 with TRBJ2-7; too little of a D gene remains to name it. V is cut by 5 bases and J by 4 bases, and the space between the germline ends is 9 bases. The CDR3, cysteine through phenylalanine, is 11 amino acids long. The read is trimmed to its CDR3 DNA, 33 bases read in frame from base 1. CDR1 is given as DFQATT and CDR2 as SNEGSKA, both from the germline V gene (reference sequence).